One T cell receptor beta chain is described in this entry. Original data processing: From reference gene primer amplification, estimates of nucleated cell counts were derived. Sequencing was performed with immunoSEQ multiplex PCR; in TCRdb, only in-frame clones are kept and a portion is missing. The V and J calls and clone size come from that table; D and trimming were worked out from the DNA. The sample contains fewer than 400,000 clones, around 84% of which appear only once. The CDR3 has 12 residues. Trimming left V 5 bases short and J 8 bases short, with 9 bases between. The V gene's germline CDR1 is MGHDK and CDR2 SYGVNS. These data belong to a study of blood T cell repertoires in COVID-19.

J is TRBJ1-4 and V is TRBV25-1; D call uncertain. The sequenced sample was PBMCs or T cells enriched from blood (not recorded which). The TCR sequence derives from a woman aged 25 to 39 who had been exposed to COVID-19. The CDR3 loop reads CASSTHPEKLFF. The CDR3 DNA follows: TGTGCCAGCAGTACACACCCAGAAAAACTGTTTTTT.